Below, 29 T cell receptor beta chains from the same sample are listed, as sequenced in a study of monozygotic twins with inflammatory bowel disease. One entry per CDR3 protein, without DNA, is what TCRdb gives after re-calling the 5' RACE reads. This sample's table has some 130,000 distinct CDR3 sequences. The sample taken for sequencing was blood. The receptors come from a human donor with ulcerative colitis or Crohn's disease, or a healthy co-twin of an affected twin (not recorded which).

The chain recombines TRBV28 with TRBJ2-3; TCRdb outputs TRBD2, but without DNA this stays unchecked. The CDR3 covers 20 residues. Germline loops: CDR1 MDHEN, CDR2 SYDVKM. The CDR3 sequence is CASSMPGLAGEGGLTDTQYF. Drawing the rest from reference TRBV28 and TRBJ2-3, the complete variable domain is DVKVTQSSRYLVKRTGEKVFLECVQDMDHENMFWYRQDPGLGLRLIYFSYDVKMKEKGDIPEGYSVSREKKERFSLILESASTNQTSMYLCASSMPGLAGEGGLTDTQYFGPGTRLTVL.

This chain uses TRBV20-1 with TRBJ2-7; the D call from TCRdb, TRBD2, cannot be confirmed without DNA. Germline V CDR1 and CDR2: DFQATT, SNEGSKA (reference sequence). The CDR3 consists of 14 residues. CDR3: CSARDPGLAVEQYF.

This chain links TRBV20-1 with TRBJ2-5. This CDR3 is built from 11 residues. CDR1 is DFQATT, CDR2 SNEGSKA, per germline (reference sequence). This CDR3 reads CSARVGETQYF.

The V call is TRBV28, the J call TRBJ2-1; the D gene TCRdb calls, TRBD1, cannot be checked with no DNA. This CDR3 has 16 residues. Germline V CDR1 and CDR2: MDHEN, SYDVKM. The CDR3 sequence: CASPPPVGQNYNEQFF.

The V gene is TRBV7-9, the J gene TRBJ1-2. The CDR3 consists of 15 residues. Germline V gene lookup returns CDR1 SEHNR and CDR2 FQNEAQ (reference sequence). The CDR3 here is CASSLSAGDNYGYTF. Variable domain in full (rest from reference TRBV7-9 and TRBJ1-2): DTGVSQNPRHKITKRGQNVTFRCDPISEHNRLYWYRQTLGQGPEFLTYFQNEAQLEKSRLLSDRFSAERPKGSFSTLEIQRTEQGDSAMYLCASSLSAGDNYGYTFGSGTRLTVV.

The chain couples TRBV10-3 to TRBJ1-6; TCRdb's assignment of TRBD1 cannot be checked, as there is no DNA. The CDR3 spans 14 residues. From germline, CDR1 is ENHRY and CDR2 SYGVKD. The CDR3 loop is CAISVPGENSPLHF.

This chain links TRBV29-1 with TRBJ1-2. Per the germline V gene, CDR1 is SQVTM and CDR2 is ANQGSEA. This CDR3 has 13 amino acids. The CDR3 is CSVENGLNYGYTF.

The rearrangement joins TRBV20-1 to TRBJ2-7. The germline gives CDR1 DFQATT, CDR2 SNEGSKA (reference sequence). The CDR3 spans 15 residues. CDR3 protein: CSARDDKTSGYEQYF.

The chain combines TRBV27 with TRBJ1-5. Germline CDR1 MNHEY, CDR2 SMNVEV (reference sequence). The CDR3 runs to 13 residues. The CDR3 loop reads CASSLNRNQPQHF.

The CDR3 is CASSLSPGPGANVLTF. The J gene is TRBJ2-6, the V gene TRBV28; with no DNA, the TCRdb D assignment of TRBD1 cannot be verified. Germline V lookup: CDR1 MDHEN, CDR2 SYDVKM. The CDR3 sequence is 16 residues long.

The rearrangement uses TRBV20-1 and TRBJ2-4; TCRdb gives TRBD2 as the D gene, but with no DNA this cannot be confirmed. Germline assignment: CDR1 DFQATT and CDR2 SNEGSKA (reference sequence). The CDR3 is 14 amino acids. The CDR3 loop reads CSARGGGSGNIQYF.

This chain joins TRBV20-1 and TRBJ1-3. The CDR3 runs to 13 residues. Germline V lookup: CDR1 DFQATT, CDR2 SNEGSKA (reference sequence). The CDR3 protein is CSALEATGNTIYF.

CDR3 loop: CATKVAQGNTGELFF. J is TRBJ2-2 and V is TRBV28; the TCRdb call, TRBD1, lacks DNA for checking. Germline V gene data show CDR1 as MDHEN and CDR2 as SYDVKM. The CDR3 extends over 15 amino acids.

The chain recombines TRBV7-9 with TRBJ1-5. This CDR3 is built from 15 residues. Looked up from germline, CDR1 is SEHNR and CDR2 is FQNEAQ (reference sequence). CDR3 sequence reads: CASSLEPREVQPQHF.

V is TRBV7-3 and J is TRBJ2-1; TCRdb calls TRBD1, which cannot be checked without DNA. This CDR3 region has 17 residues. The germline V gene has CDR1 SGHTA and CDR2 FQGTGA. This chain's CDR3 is CASSLTPGQGIPNEQFF.

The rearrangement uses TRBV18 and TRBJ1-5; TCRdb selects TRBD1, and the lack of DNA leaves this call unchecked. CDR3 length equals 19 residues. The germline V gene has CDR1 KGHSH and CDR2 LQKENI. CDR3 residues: CASSPITLRGGARNQPQHF.

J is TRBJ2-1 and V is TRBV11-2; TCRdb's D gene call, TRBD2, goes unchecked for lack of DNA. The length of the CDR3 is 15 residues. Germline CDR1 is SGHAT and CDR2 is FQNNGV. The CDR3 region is CASSSLLRTANEQFF.

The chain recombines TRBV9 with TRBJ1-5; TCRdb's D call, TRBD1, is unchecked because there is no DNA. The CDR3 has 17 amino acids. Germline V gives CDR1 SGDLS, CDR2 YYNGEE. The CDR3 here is CASSVGPGGSGNQPQHF.

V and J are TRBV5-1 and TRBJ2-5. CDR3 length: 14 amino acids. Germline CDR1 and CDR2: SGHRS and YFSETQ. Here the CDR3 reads CASNMGNNQETQYF.

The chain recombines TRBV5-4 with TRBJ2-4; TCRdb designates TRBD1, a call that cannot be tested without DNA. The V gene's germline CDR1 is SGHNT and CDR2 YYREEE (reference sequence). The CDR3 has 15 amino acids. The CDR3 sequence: CASSSPGHLENIQYF.

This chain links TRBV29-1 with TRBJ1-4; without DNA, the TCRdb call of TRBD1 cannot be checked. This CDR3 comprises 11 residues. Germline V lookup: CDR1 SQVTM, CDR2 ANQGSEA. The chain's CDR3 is CSATLAQKLFF.

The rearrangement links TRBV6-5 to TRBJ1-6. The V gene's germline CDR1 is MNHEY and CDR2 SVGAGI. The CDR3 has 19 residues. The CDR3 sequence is CASSYSRPGGSSYNSPLHF.

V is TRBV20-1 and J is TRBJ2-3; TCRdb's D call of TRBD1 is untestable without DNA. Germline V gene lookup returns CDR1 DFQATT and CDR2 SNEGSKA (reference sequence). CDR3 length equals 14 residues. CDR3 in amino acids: CSARGARGTDTQYF.

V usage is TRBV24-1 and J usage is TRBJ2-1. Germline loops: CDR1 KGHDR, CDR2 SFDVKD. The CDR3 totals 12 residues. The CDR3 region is CATSDLMEYLFF.

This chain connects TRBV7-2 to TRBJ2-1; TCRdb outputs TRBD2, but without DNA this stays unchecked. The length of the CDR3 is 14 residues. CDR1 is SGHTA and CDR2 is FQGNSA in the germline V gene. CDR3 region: CASSLPRAYNEQFF.

The chain's CDR3 is CASSSLQGSNQPQHF. This chain joins TRBV11-2 and TRBJ1-5; TCRdb's D gene call, TRBD1, goes unchecked for lack of DNA. The germline gives CDR1 SGHAT, CDR2 FQNNGV. The CDR3 loop spans 15 amino acids.

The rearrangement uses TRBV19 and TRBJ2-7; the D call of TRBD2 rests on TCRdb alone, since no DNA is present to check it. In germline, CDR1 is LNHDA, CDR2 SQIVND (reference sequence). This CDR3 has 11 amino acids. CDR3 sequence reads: CASSIREQQYF.

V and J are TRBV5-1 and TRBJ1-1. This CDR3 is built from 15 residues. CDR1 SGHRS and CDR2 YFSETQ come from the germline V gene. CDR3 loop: CASSLDVSLNTEAFF.

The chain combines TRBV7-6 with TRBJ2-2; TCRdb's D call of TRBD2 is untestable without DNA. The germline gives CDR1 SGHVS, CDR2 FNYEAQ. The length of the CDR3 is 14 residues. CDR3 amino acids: CASSLPRETGELFF.